This T cell receptor beta chain was recorded in a study of shared clonotypes between healthy human individuals. The study's findings and limits: It was anticipated that sequencing depth would influence how many clonotypes donors shared. All-four-donor shared clonotypes had higher generation probabilities than non-shared clonotypes did.

CDR3 length: 11 residues. The V end was cut by 3 bases, the J end by 14 bases, with 16 bases between. Germline-derived CDR1 and CDR2 are SQVTM and ANQGSEA. For sorted subsets, approximately 0.2 ug DNA per replicate equaled 30,000 or so T cell genomes. This table comes from immunoSEQ multiplex PCR, and its TCRdb copy is limited to in-frame clones, with some not included. This sample has some 1 million clones, with 60% to 80% found just once. With respect to this clone: Its antigen is unidentified.

The gene calls are TRBV29-1 and TRBJ1-2, with D perhaps TRBD1 (5 bases). The source material was memory CD4+ T cells sorted from blood. This sample's subset: CD45RA-negative fraction. The sequence came from a man aged 18 to 29 in good health. CDR3 loop: CSVENYTGETF. The DNA of the CDR3 is TGCAGCGTTGAGAATTACACGGGGGAAACCTTC.